What follows describes a single T cell receptor beta chain. Its antigen is unidentified. Healthy individuals of Caucasian origin from Russia, aged 6 to 90, served as donors. The V end lost 1 base, the J end lost 6 bases, and 10 bases lay between the germline ends. CDR1 SEHNR and CDR2 FQNEAQ come from the germline V gene (reference sequence). CDR3 length: 13 residues. The sample is drawn from a study of blood T cells in healthy people across ages. The second PCR ran about 6 to 11 cycles with a sample-barcoded 5' primer and J-beta primers. In TCRdb, the 5' RACE reads were re-called with MiXCR into one record per CDR3 protein. The data contain around 600,000 distinct CDR3 sequences, roughly 43% of them seen just once; the ten biggest clones take up roughly 24%. General study results and limits: Naive T cell percentage by flow cytometry tracked strongly with beta diversity. Fewer expanded clones and more diversity marked long-lived versus aged donors.

This receptor was taken from a man of 80 years or more in good health. The sample consisted of blood. The rearrangement links TRBV7-9 to TRBJ2-7, with D possibly being TRBD1 (6 bases). The CDR3 sequence: CASSLEQGTEQYF. CDR3 bases: TGTGCCAGCAGCTTAGAACAGGGAACCGAGCAGTACTTC.